The 17 T cell receptor beta chains in this list originate from one sample, sequenced in a study of Graves' ophthalmopathy and Graves' hyperthyroidism. TCR beta CDR3 amplification used RNA transcripts. After a first-round RT-PCR with HTBI primers, a second-round multiplex PCR was run. TCRdb ran MiXCR on the multiplex PCR reads and lists one entry per CDR3 protein. This sample has approximately 410,000 distinct CDR3 sequences, with 15% found just once. Sample: peripheral blood. These receptors were taken from a woman between 18 and 29 years old with stable Graves' hyperthyroidism.

This clonotype was seen ten or more times. V and J are TRBV6-1 and TRBJ1-2, with 9 bases fitting TRBD1. The CDR3 has 14 amino acids. The V gene end was trimmed by 6 bases and the J gene end by 7 bases; junction bases not matched to a gene: 9. The V gene's germline CDR1 is MNHNS and CDR2 SASEGT. CDR3 region: CASSKLDRGGGYTF. The CDR3 DNA is TGTGCCAGCAGCAAATTGGACAGGGGAGGTGGCTACACCTTC.

This clonotype was seen repeatedly, ten times or more. This chain connects TRBV12-3 or TRBV12-4 to TRBJ1-5; no clear D gene. Trimming took off 5 bases at V and 0 bases at J, with 8 bases between the two ends. This CDR3 contains 14 residues. This chain's CDR3 is CASSQAGSNQPQHF. Here the CDR3 DNA reads TGTGCCAGCAGTCAGGCCGGTAGCAATCAGCCCCAGCATTTT.

This clonotype was counted ten times or more. V usage is TRBV12-3 or TRBV12-4 and J usage is TRBJ2-7; 7 nucleotides match TRBD1. The V gene end was trimmed by 5 bases and the J gene end by 4 bases; junction bases not matched to a gene: 14. The CDR3 spans 16 residues. CDR3 nucleotide sequence: TGTGCCAGCAGTGCTAAGGGGGCTCCTCGACGTTACGAGCAGTACTTC. Its protein product is CASSAKGAPRRYEQYF.

Many counts were recorded for this clonotype. This chain links TRBV12-3 or TRBV12-4 with TRBJ1-1, with 9 bases that match TRBD1. The CDR3 is 16 residues long. The V segment lost 4 bases and the J segment 0 bases; nucleotides outside the gene matches: 6. The CDR3 loop reads CASSSRTGAMNTEAFF. In DNA, the CDR3 is TGTGCCAGCAGTTCAAGGACAGGGGCGATGAACACTGAAGCTTTCTTT.

The table lists this clonotype with many counts. The J gene is TRBJ1-1, the V gene TRBV5-1; D may be TRBD1 (6 bases). This CDR3 spans 14 amino acids. The V and J ends lost 4 bases and 2 bases respectively, with 12 bases between them. In germline, CDR1 is SGHRS, CDR2 YFSETQ. CDR3 coding DNA: TGCGCCAGCAGCCTAACAGGGATTAACACTGAAGCTTTCTTT. It codes for CASSLTGINTEAFF.

This clonotype was seen at least ten times. The chain joins TRBV6-1 to TRBJ1-3; the D gene is possibly TRBD1 (6 bases). Germline CDR1 is MNHNS and CDR2 is SASEGT. The V and J ends lost 8 bases and 0 bases respectively, with 14 bases between them. This CDR3 spans 15 amino acids. The CDR3 loop is CASSLGGPSGNTIYF. In DNA form, the CDR3 reads TGTGCCAGCTCCCTCGGGGGCCCCTCTGGAAACACCATATATTTT.

This chain uses TRBV6-2 or TRBV6-3 with TRBJ2-3; D is possibly TRBD2 (6 bases). V lost 2 bases, J lost 7 bases, and 19 bases lay in between. Germline V CDR1 and CDR2: MNHEY, SVGEGT. The CDR3 consists of 16 residues. CDR3 DNA sequence: TGTGCCAGCAGTTACGGGTCGGGGGATTTAGTGTATACGCAGTATTTT. It translates to CASSYGSGDLVYTQYF.

In regard to this clonotype: A much larger clone lies a single base off, so this may be a read error. This chain connects TRBV29-1 to TRBJ2-7; D ambiguous. CDR3 length: 13 amino acids. Trimming took 1 base from V and 7 from J, leaving 14 bases between them. Per germline, CDR1 SQVTM and CDR2 ANQGSEA. CDR3 DNA sequence: TGCAGCGTTGAAGTTCTGGTCTCTCGAGAGCAGTACTTC. This encodes CSVEVLVSREQYF.

This clonotype was detected ten times or more. This chain joins TRBV10-3 and TRBJ2-5, with 14 nucleotides matching TRBD2. The ends lost 10 bases at V and 4 bases at J; junction bases unmatched: 8. Germline V gene data show CDR1 as ENHRY and CDR2 as SYGVKD. This CDR3 has 15 residues. The CDR3 region has the DNA TGTGCCACCCGGACTAGCGGGGGGAAGGGAGAGACCCAGTACTTC. The encoded protein is CATRTSGGKGETQYF.

This clonotype was found many times. This may come from a read error, since a much larger clone is one base off. The V gene is TRBV24-1, the J gene TRBJ1-2; D gene ambiguous. CDR3 size: 12 residues. Germline loops: CDR1 KGHDR, CDR2 SFDVKD. The DNA for the CDR3 is TGTGCCACCAGTGATGACAACTGTGGCTACACCTTC. It specifies CATSDDNCGYTF.

The rearrangement links TRBV7-2 to TRBJ1-1; the D is unclear. CDR1 and CDR2 (germline): SGHTA, FQGNSA. Trimming stripped 3 bases from V and 7 bases from J, with 15 bases between. This CDR3 has 14 residues. The CDR3 region has the DNA TGTGCCAGCAGCTTCGACACTGCCCATGGTGAAGCTTTCTTT. Encoded protein: CASSFDTAHGEAFF.

This clonotype was seen many times. This chain links TRBV7-2 with TRBJ1-1; tentatively, D is TRBD1 (6 bases). The germline V gene has CDR1 SGHTA and CDR2 FQGNSA. CDR3 length equals 14 residues. The V end was cut by 5 bases, the J end by 3 bases, with 13 bases between. The CDR3 DNA reads TGTGCCAGCAGCCTGATCGGGGGCGACACTGAAGCTTTCTTT. This codes for CASSLIGGDTEAFF.

This clonotype was seen at least ten times. This chain's CDR3 is CASRPKGNQPQHF. Written as DNA, the CDR3 is TGTGCCAGCAGGCCTAAGGGGAATCAGCCCCAGCATTTT. The chain has TRBV12-3 or TRBV12-4 and TRBJ1-5; a possible D gene is TRBD1 (5 bases). V was cut by 6 bases and J by 4 bases, with 10 bases left in between. The CDR3 has 13 residues.

With respect to this clonotype: The junction departs from germline at one end; a sequencing error may be responsible. The chain employs TRBV12-3 or TRBV12-4 and TRBJ2-2; TRBD2 is a possible D gene (5 bases). This CDR3 comprises 14 residues. Written as DNA, the CDR3 is TGTGCCAGCAGTTTACCTTATGGCGCCGGGGATCTGTTTTTT. This encodes CASSLPYGAGDLFF.

This clonotype came up many times. This chain connects TRBV20-1 to TRBJ2-4; D gene uncertain. The CDR3 is 14 amino acids. V gave up 1 base and J gave up 0 bases, with 7 bases separating them. Germline CDR1 is DFQATT and CDR2 is SNEGSKA (reference sequence). The CDR3 region is CSARGDLAKNIQYF. CDR3 nucleotide sequence: TGCAGTGCTAGAGGAGATCTAGCCAAAAACATTCAGTACTTC.

V usage is TRBV15 and J usage is TRBJ2-5; a possible D gene is TRBD1 (5 bases). Trimming pared 5 bases from V and 4 bases from J, leaving 26 bases between. CDR1 LNHNV and CDR2 YYDKDF come from the germline V gene (reference sequence). This CDR3 is built from 18 residues. In DNA form, the CDR3 reads TGTGCCACCAGCGAGTTATTAGGAACAGGTAACACCCGAGAGACCCAGTACTTC. Protein product: CATSELLGTGNTRETQYF.

Points on this clonotype: This may arise from a read error, as a much more abundant clone is one base away. The missing conserved phenylalanine or tryptophan at the end of this CDR3 makes a read error likely. This chain connects TRBV19 to TRBJ2-7; unclear D gene. This CDR3 is built from 9 residues. Germline CDR1 and CDR2: LNHDA and SQIVND (reference sequence). Trimming pared 10 bases from V and 3 bases from J, leaving 4 bases between. CDR3 sequence reads: CAIFYEQYL. The CDR3 DNA follows: TGTGCCATTTTCTACGAGCAGTACCTC.